The present entry profiles one T cell receptor (beta chain) with its context. This record comes from a study of cytomegalovirus exposure and HLA in healthy donors. CDR3 size: 16 residues. The germline gives CDR1 SNHLY, CDR2 FYNNEI. The V and J ends lost 4 bases and 3 bases respectively, with 18 bases between them. Primers for the PCR totalled 60 Vbeta and 13 Jbeta. Measured with immunoSEQ multiplex PCR; TCRdb has only the in-frame clones, and not every one. The repertoire holds more than 100,000 clones, with around two thirds as singletons. Sequencing was performed on PBMCs. This clonotype was sampled from a woman in her thirties or forties in good health and CMV-seropositive. This chain joins TRBV2 and TRBJ2-5; D might be TRBD1 (5 bases). The CDR3 region is CASSGIRKGSEETQYF. Written as DNA, the CDR3 is TGTGCCAGCAGTGGGATAAGGAAGGGGTCGGAAGAGACCCAGTACTTC. The variable domain in full, completed from reference TRBV2 and TRBJ2-5, reads EPEVTQTPSHQVTQMGQEVILRCVPISNHLYFYWYRQILGQKVEFLVSFYNNEISEKSEIFDDQFSVERPDGSNFTLKIRSTKLEDSAMYFCASSGIRKGSEETQYFGPGTRLLVL.